This T cell receptor (beta chain) was sequenced in a study of chemoradiotherapy in HPV16-positive cancers. The CDR3 length is 16 residues. V shed 0 bases, J shed 4 bases, and the junction held 4 bases outside the gene matches. Germline V gene lookup returns CDR1 SGHRS and CDR2 YFSETQ. Study results and caveats: Only a couple of HPV16-positive patients supplied the functional HPV-specificity definition.

Measured with immunoSEQ multiplex PCR; TCRdb has only the in-frame clones, and not every one. The sample has 9,500 to 15,000 clones, less than 90% seen once. About this clone itself: The antigen is not known.

The receptor comes from a human donor with HPV-associated anogenital cancer. The sequences come from blood, collected from a patient who underwent chemoradiotherapy. J is TRBJ2-1 and V is TRBV5-1; 10 nucleotides align to TRBD2. CDR3 nucleotide sequence: TGCGCCAGCAGCTTGGCCGGGACTAGCGTATACAATGAGCAGTTCTTC. Translated, it gives CASSLAGTSVYNEQFF.